Presented here are 23 T cell receptor beta chains from one specimen sequenced in a study of CD8+ T cells in alopecia areata. RNA, once extracted, was reverse transcribed into cDNA for use as the sequencing template. The protocol was immunoSEQ multiplex PCR, while the TCRdb copy is restricted to in-frame clones and leaves out a portion. The repertoire holds some 200,000 clones, with roughly 53% as singletons. The treatment was: oral pan-JAK inhibitor, 5-10 mg twice daily. The sequences come from CD8+ T cells sorted from blood, collected at week 24, from a patient treated with tofacitinib. The receptors here all came from a human donor with alopecia areata.

In its sample, this clone was seen a few times. DNA of the CDR3: TGTGCCAGCAGCCATACCCGGGGCTATTCCTACGAGCAGTACTTC. It translates to CASSHTRGYSYEQYF. The V and J genes are TRBV14 and TRBJ2-7; either TRBD1 or TRBD2 may fit D (5 bases each). Germline CDR1 and CDR2: SGHDN and FVKESK. V was pared by 3 bases and J by 1 base, with 13 bases between. CDR3 size: 15 residues. Full variable domain (missing parts from reference TRBV14 and TRBJ2-7): EAGVTQFPSHSVIEKGQTVTLRCDPISGHDNLYWYRRVMGKEIKFLLHFVKESKQDESGMPNNRFLAERTGGTYSTLKVQPAELEDSGVYFCASSHTRGYSYEQYFGPGTRLTVT.

The rearrangement links TRBV27 to TRBJ2-1; D uncertain. Between the trimmed V and J ends, which lost 4 bases and 6 bases, there was a span of 13 bases. Looked up from germline, CDR1 is MNHEY and CDR2 is SMNVEV (reference sequence). The CDR3 loop spans 14 amino acids. CDR3 nucleotide sequence: TGTGCCAGCAGTTACCGCAACCCATCCAATGAGCAGTTCTTC. Protein: CASSYRNPSNEQFF.

The CDR3 DNA is TGTGCCAGCACGGGAGGGGGCCCAGGAGGCTACACCTTC. Encoded protein: CASTGGGPGGYTF. The chain joins TRBV27 to TRBJ1-2; 7 nucleotides agree with TRBD1. The CDR3 totals 13 residues. Germline lookup yields CDR1 MNHEY and CDR2 SMNVEV (reference sequence). V shed 7 bases, J shed 8 bases, and the junction held 10 bases outside the gene matches.

This chain joins TRBV14 and TRBJ2-5; 8 nucleotides match TRBD2. The CDR3 length is 14 residues. CDR1 SGHDN and CDR2 FVKESK come from the germline V gene. The junction had 4 bases not matched to a gene; V was cut back by 4 bases and J by 3 bases. CDR3 coding DNA: TGTGCCAGCAGCCCGCGAGCGGGGGAAGAGACCCAGTACTTC. Its translation is CASSPRAGEETQYF.

The V and J genes are TRBV30 and TRBJ2-1; the D gene is possibly TRBD1 (6 bases). Trimming cost V 5 bases and J 2 bases, with 10 bases left between them. The CDR3 loop spans 13 amino acids. Germline V gene data show CDR1 as GTSNPN and CDR2 as SVGIG (reference sequence). This CDR3 is CAWLKGAYNEQFF. The CDR3 DNA sequence: TGTGCCTGGTTAAAGGGGGCCTACAATGAGCAGTTCTTC.

V is TRBV6-1 and J is TRBJ1-5; D is uncertain. Per the germline V gene, CDR1 is MNHNS and CDR2 is SASEGT. Trimming shortened V by 2 bases and J by 3 bases, and 14 bases separated the two germline ends. There are 16 residues in the CDR3. The CDR3 DNA follows: TGTGCCAGCAGTGAAAGGGCAAACATGTTCAATCAGCCCCAGCATTTT. Translated, it gives CASSERANMFNQPQHF.

This chain connects TRBV7-9 to TRBJ1-5, with TRBD1 matching 9 bases. Germline values: CDR1 SEHNR, CDR2 FQNEAQ (reference sequence). CDR3 length: 15 residues. J gave up 5 bases and V 5 bases, and 7 bases lay outside the gene matches. This CDR3 reads CASSPGDRDDQPQHF. The CDR3 bases are TGTGCCAGCAGCCCGGGGGACAGGGACGATCAGCCCCAGCATTTT.

This chain joins TRBV2 and TRBJ1-6; 8 bases map to TRBD1. This CDR3 contains 14 residues. The V and J ends lost 8 bases and 9 bases, in that order; junction bases with no gene match: 9. CDR1 SNHLY and CDR2 FYNNEI come from the germline V gene. The CDR3 here is CASRGQGASSPLHF. The CDR3 coding sequence is TGTGCCAGCCGGGGGCAGGGGGCCAGTTCACCCCTCCACTTT. The entire variable domain, with the rest obtained from reference TRBV2 and TRBJ1-6, is as follows: EPEVTQTPSHQVTQMGQEVILRCVPISNHLYFYWYRQILGQKVEFLVSFYNNEISEKSEIFDDQFSVERPDGSNFTLKIRSTKLEDSAMYFCASRGQGASSPLHFGNGTRLTVT.

V and J are TRBV25-1 and TRBJ2-7, with unresolved D. V was cut by 7 bases and J by 3 bases, with 7 bases left in between. CDR1 and CDR2 from the germline V gene are MGHDK and SYGVNS. The CDR3 loop spans 11 amino acids. CDR3 region: CASTPGYEQYF. The CDR3 bases are TGTGCCAGCACCCCAGGCTACGAGCAGTACTTC.

Only a few counts were recorded for this clone. CDR3 loop: CASSPGDRGFTF. The CDR3 DNA reads TGTGCCAGCAGCCCCGGGGACAGGGGTTTCACCTTC. This chain links TRBV13 with TRBJ1-2; TRBD1 agrees at 10 bases. V shed 5 bases, J shed 13 bases, and the junction held 7 bases outside the gene matches. Germline CDR1 is PRHDT and CDR2 is FYEKMQ (reference sequence). This CDR3 region has 12 residues.

CDR3 in DNA: TGCGCCAGCAGCTTGTGGACAGGGGTGGACGAGCAGTACTTC. Protein: CASSLWTGVDEQYF. The V and J genes are TRBV5-1 and TRBJ2-7; 9 nucleotides align to TRBD1. V lost 1 base, J lost 5 bases, and 4 bases stayed unmatched. CDR1 is SGHRS and CDR2 is YFSETQ in the germline V gene. The CDR3 loop spans 14 amino acids.

This clone was counted between two and nine times. The CDR3 here is CASSESRGRWNEQFF. CDR3 bases: TGTGCCAGCAGTGAATCCCGGGGGCGGTGGAATGAGCAGTTCTTC. V usage is TRBV25-1 and J usage is TRBJ2-1; D possibly uses TRBD1 or TRBD2 (6 bases each). The length of the CDR3 is 15 residues. The germline V and J ends were trimmed by 1 base and 7 bases, with 14 bases remaining between them. Germline V gene lookup returns CDR1 MGHDK and CDR2 SYGVNS.

The chain employs TRBV15 and TRBJ1-4; D might be TRBD1 (6 bases). Looked up from germline, CDR1 is LNHNV and CDR2 is YYDKDF (reference sequence). V dropped 3 bases and J dropped 0 bases, with 8 bases sitting between them. The CDR3 totals 15 residues. This chain's CDR3 is CATSSRTATNEKLFF. The CDR3 DNA follows: TGTGCCACCAGCAGCCGGACAGCAACTAATGAAAAACTGTTTTTT.

The sample holds a few counts of this clone. The chain has TRBV30 and TRBJ2-7; 9 positions agree with TRBD1. After removal of 0 bases from V and 1 base from J, the junction contained 1 base not matched to a gene. The CDR3 contains 14 residues. Germline CDR1 is GTSNPN and CDR2 is SVGIG (reference sequence). The CDR3 loop reads CAWSVGTGSYEQYF. CDR3 DNA: TGTGCCTGGAGTGTCGGGACAGGGTCCTACGAGCAGTACTTC.

This clone was detected a few times. The chain has TRBV19 and TRBJ1-4, with D perhaps matching TRBD1 (5 bases). This CDR3 contains 15 residues. Trimming left V 5 bases short and J 3 bases short, with 13 bases between. Germline V gene lookup returns CDR1 LNHDA and CDR2 SQIVND (reference sequence). CDR3 sequence: CASSPAGGSNEKLFF. The CDR3 nucleotides are TGTGCCAGTAGTCCGGCGGGGGGATCTAATGAAAAACTGTTTTTT.

The rearrangement joins TRBV9 to TRBJ2-7; possibly TRBD1 for D (6 bases). This CDR3 is built from 15 residues. The germline V gene has CDR1 SGDLS and CDR2 YYNGEE. V dropped 0 bases and J dropped 0 bases, with 10 bases sitting between them. The CDR3 DNA reads TGTGCCAGCAGCGTAGGATCAGGGGCCTCCTACGAGCAGTACTTC. It encodes CASSVGSGASYEQYF.

The chain carries TRBV27 and TRBJ1-4; the D gene is possibly TRBD1 (5 bases). Germline V gene data show CDR1 as MNHEY and CDR2 as SMNVEV (reference sequence). Trimming cost V 4 bases and J 0 bases, with 12 bases left between them. The CDR3 extends over 16 amino acids. CDR3 in amino acids: CASSSGRGATNEKLFF. DNA of the CDR3: TGTGCCAGCAGTTCAGGACGGGGGGCAACTAATGAAAAACTGTTTTTT.

CDR3 nucleotide sequence: TGTGCCAGCAGCCCTTCTGTCAGAATGGTGACCGGGGAGCTGTTTTTT. Translated: CASSPSVRMVTGELFF. The V and J genes are TRBV11-2 and TRBJ2-2; D call uncertain. This CDR3 is 16 amino acids long. Between the trimmed V and J ends, which lost 5 bases and 5 bases, there was a span of 18 bases. The germline CDR1 and CDR2 sequences are SGHAT and FQNNGV.

The chain is built from TRBV6-1 and TRBJ2-7; D is undetermined. Germline loops: CDR1 MNHNS, CDR2 SASEGT. V lost 10 bases to trimming and J lost 4 bases, with 8 bases between them. This CDR3 region has 10 residues. Here the CDR3 reads CATDTYEQYF. As DNA, the CDR3 is TGTGCCACTGACACATACGAGCAGTACTTC.

The chain carries TRBV25-1 and TRBJ2-5, with a weak D call TRBD2 (5 bases). This CDR3 has 17 amino acids. Germline CDR1 is MGHDK and CDR2 is SYGVNS. Trimming took 1 base from V and 1 from J, leaving 16 bases between them. CDR3 nucleotides: TGTGCCAGCAGTGAATTCGAGTTTCGACGGGGCCAAGAGACCCAGTACTTC. The encoded protein is CASSEFEFRRGQETQYF.

This rearrangement joins TRBV6-4 to TRBJ2-3, with TRBD2 identical over 9 bases. CDR1 and CDR2 from the germline V gene are MRHNA and SNTAGT. The CDR3 length is 15 residues. J gave up 2 bases and V 6 bases, and 6 bases lay outside the gene matches. CDR3 amino acids: CASRERGEDTDTQYF. CDR3 nucleotide sequence: TGTGCCAGCAGAGAGCGGGGGGAAGACACAGATACGCAGTATTTT.

The DNA of the CDR3 is TGTGCCAGCAGTTTATACCAGGGGTCGGGAAACACCATATATTTT. Its protein is CASSLYQGSGNTIYF. This chain connects TRBV27 to TRBJ1-3, with D perhaps TRBD1 (6 bases). Trimming removed 1 base at V and 4 bases at J, with 11 bases between. The CDR3 has 15 amino acids. The germline CDR1 and CDR2 sequences are MNHEY and SMNVEV (reference sequence).

CDR3 sequence reads: CASSFTGDGYTF. For the CDR3, the DNA is TGTGCCAGCAGCTTCACAGGGGACGGCTACACCTTC. This chain connects TRBV7-9 to TRBJ1-2; 7 nucleotides align to TRBD1. Germline V lookup: CDR1 SEHNR, CDR2 FQNEAQ (reference sequence). V shed 3 bases, J shed 8 bases, and the junction held 3 bases outside the gene matches. The CDR3 sequence is 12 residues long.